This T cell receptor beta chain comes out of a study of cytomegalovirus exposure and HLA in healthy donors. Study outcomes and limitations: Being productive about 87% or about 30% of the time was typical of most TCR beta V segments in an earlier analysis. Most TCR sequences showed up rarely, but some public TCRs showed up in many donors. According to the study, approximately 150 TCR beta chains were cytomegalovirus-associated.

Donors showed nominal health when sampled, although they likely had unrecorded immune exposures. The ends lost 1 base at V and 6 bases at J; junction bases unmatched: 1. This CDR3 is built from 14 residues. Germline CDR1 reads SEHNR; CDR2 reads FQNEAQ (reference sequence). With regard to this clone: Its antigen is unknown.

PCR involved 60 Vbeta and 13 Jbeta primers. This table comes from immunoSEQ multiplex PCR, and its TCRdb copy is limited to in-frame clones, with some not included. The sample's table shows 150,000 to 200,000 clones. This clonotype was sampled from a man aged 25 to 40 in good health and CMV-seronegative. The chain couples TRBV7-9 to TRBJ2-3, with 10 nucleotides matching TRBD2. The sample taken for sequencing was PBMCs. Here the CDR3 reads CASSLGTSGDTQYF. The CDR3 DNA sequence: TGTGCCAGCAGCTTAGGGACTAGCGGCGATACGCAGTATTTT.